These T cell receptor beta chains were read from a single sample in a study of early T cells in non-severe SARS-CoV-2 infection. TCRdb re-called the 5' RACE reads through MiXCR, storing one row per CDR3 protein. The profile shows 120,000 or so distinct CDR3 sequences, roughly 13% of them singletons. Specimen: whole blood, collected at baseline. The receptors were gathered from an adult who was a healthcare worker with PCR-confirmed SARS-CoV-2 infection or an uninfected control (not recorded which). CDR3s include the opening cysteine and the closing phenylalanine or tryptophan.

TRBV5-1,TRBJ2-1,CASSLGRVAADEQFF
TRBV10-2,TRBJ1-4,CASSESPGTANEKLFF
TRBV29-1,TRBJ1-3,CSVKQTSGNTIYF
TRBV29-1,TRBJ1-1,CSVTPGGTNTEAFF
TRBV3-1,TRBJ2-3,CASSQTGQADTQYF
TRBV6-6,TRBJ1-3,CASRTGTSGNTIYF
TRBV5-1,TRBJ1-2,CASTDPAVSHYGYTF
TRBV28,TRBJ2-5,CASSSVQETQYF
TRBV29-1,TRBJ1-1,CSGGQVEAFF
TRBV12-3/TRBV12-4,TRBJ1-6,CASSAWGRTPLHF
TRBV7-9,TRBJ1-1,CASSSGSLREEAFF
TRBV5-5,TRBJ1-6,CASSLTQVYNSPLHF
TRBV14,TRBJ2-3,CASSQTPGLAGLHRLTDTQYF
TRBV20-1,TRBJ2-7,CSASTLTRPYEQYF
TRBV2,TRBJ1-4,CASSYRVTNEKLFF
TRBV6-6,TRBJ2-7,CASSYSGGAEEQYF
TRBV20-1,TRBJ2-3,CSAKSGGTSGTDTQYF
TRBV29-1,TRBJ2-3,CSVAGRPDTQYF
TRBV3-1,TRBJ2-1,CASSYSKSGLSYNEQFF
TRBV5-1,TRBJ2-7,CASSLAAGTGGYEQYF
TRBV28,TRBJ2-3,CASSLSAGSTDTQYF
TRBV29-1,TRBJ1-1,CSVSGPRRDTEAFF
TRBV5-1,TRBJ1-1,CASSLGTGFEAFF
TRBV5-4,TRBJ1-2,CASSLVLGDTSNYGYTF
TRBV12-3/TRBV12-4,TRBJ2-7,CASRPDGSYEQYF
TRBV6-1,TRBJ1-1,CAALGPRGPHTEAFF
TRBV18,TRBJ1-1,CASSPDGTGNWKNTEAFF
TRBV5-1,TRBJ2-5,CASSLEGNQETQYF
TRBV27,TRBJ2-7,CASSNEGLAKYNEQYF
TRBV3-1,TRBJ2-5,CASSLPRSEQETQYF
TRBV3-1,TRBJ2-3,CASSQLAYTQYF
TRBV25-1,TRBJ1-1,CASSDSISDRRTEAFF
TRBV12-3/TRBV12-4,TRBJ2-5,CACRDDQETQYF
TRBV5-1,TRBJ2-7,CASSLGTGGWTYEQYF
TRBV27,TRBJ2-7,CASSPKTSYSYEQYF
TRBV5-1,TRBJ2-7,CASSADSEPRYF
TRBV29-1,TRBJ1-3,CSASGTGTGNTIYF
TRBV11-2,TRBJ1-2,CASSTAGQLNYGYTF
TRBV15,TRBJ2-2,CATSRDRAPGATNTGELFF
TRBV2,TRBJ2-7,CASRDAYEQYF
TRBV7-4,TRBJ2-6,CASSRPGHHRSGANVLTF
TRBV5-1,TRBJ2-1,CASSLEGEQFF
TRBV6-2/TRBV6-3,TRBJ1-2,CASSSWTGVGYTF
TRBV5-5,TRBJ2-5,CASSLDGGQETQYF
TRBV12-3/TRBV12-4,TRBJ1-5,CASSTPPDRGVSSNQPQHF
TRBV5-1,TRBJ1-1,CASSLAGQGTEAFF
TRBV14,TRBJ2-5,CASSQDRWPEETQYF
TRBV20-1,TRBJ2-3,CSAFVRGAGSRPSTDTQYF
TRBV27,TRBJ2-4,CASSHQGAKNIQYF
TRBV29-1,TRBJ2-7,CSVERGEQYF